The 12 T cell receptor gamma chains below were found in one sample sequenced in a study of gamma-delta T cells after stem cell transplantation. TCRdb redid the clone calls on the RT-PCR reads with CATT. The sample shows over 1,500 gamma-chain clones, just under 2% of them seen only once. Sequenced sample: gamma-delta T cells. These receptors originate from a human donor. It is not recorded whose cells these are; they may come from a transplant donor.

Comments on this clone: This may arise from a read error, as a much more abundant clone is one base away. The chain's CDR3 is CALWGILEVRRLSSDWIKTF. The CDR3 nucleotides are TGTGCCTTGTGGGGGATACTCGAGGTACGGCGCTTGAGTAGTGATTGGATCAAGACGTTT. J is TRGJP2 and V is TRGV9. Trimming at V came to 5 bases and at J to 2 bases, leaving 23 bases not matched to a gene. This CDR3 contains 20 residues. The germline CDR1 and CDR2 sequences are GITISATS and ISYDGTV (reference sequence).

This clone turned up a few times. The protein recorded in TCRdb matches a much larger clone and deviates from this DNA's translation at residue 9, suggesting a read error; the protein here is obtained by translating the DNA. The V and J genes are TRGV4 and TRGJP2. V was pared by 0 bases and J by 7 bases, with 8 bases of the junction left unmatched. The CDR3 is 15 amino acids. The germline V gene has CDR1 EGSTGY and CDR2 YDSYTSSV. CDR3 DNA sequence: TGTGCCACCTGGGATGGGCCGGGGAATGATTGGATCAAGACGTTT. Residues: CATWDGPGNDWIKTF.

Comment on this clone: The TCRdb record carries a much larger clone's protein, which differs from this DNA's translation at residue 4; a read error is the likely cause, and the protein listed here is the DNA translation. The rearrangement joins TRGV9 to TRGJP. The CDR3 contains 17 residues. In germline, CDR1 is GITISATS, CDR2 ISYDGTV (reference sequence). The CDR3 spells CALREALEELGKKIKVF. The CDR3 region has the DNA TGTGCCTTGCGGGAGGCACTAGAAGAGTTGGGCAAAAAAATCAAGGTATTT.

The chain combines TRGV9 with TRGJP. V lost 4 bases to trimming and J lost 9 bases; unmatched junction nucleotides: 9. There are 16 residues in the CDR3. Germline values: CDR1 GITISATS, CDR2 ISYDGTV (reference sequence). CDR3 amino acids: CALWDPAGLGKKIKVF. The CDR3 region has the DNA TGTGCCTTGTGGGATCCTGCCGGGTTGGGCAAAAAAATCAAGGTATTT.

Within the sample, this clone is medium-sized. The chain couples TRGV8 to TRGJ1 or TRGJ2. The trim removed 8 bases at V and 10 bases at J, leaving 5 bases unmatched. The CDR3 is 9 residues long. Germline V CDR1 and CDR2: VENAVY, YDSYNSRV. DNA for the CDR3: TGTGCCACCTTTAGGAAGAAACTCTTT. The encoded protein is CATFRKKLF.

Note on this clone: TCRdb lists the protein of a much larger clone for this DNA, which differs at residue 3, so this is likely a read error; the protein given here is translated from the DNA itself. The rearrangement joins TRGV3 to TRGJ1 or TRGJ2. Germline lookup yields CDR1 VTNTFY and CDR2 YDVSTARD (reference sequence). CDR3 length: 12 residues. The CDR3 DNA reads as TGTGCCATCTGGGACGTTGGTTATAAGAAACTCTTT. This sequence encodes CAIWDVGYKKLF.

This clone is categorized as medium-sized. The chain recombines TRGV4 with TRGJ1 or TRGJ2. Germline CDR1 is EGSTGY and CDR2 is YDSYTSSV. The CDR3 consists of 13 residues. V gave up 5 bases and J gave up 2 bases; unmatched junction bases: 6. CDR3 loop: CATWASYYYKKLF. The CDR3 nucleotides are TGTGCCACCTGGGCCTCCTATTATTATAAGAAACTCTTT.

Of note for this clone: The protein given by TCRdb reflects a much larger clone and differs at residue 2 from this DNA's translation, likely from a read error; the protein shown is the DNA's translation. The rearrangement joins TRGV4 to TRGJ1 or TRGJ2. The CDR3 spans 12 residues. Germline CDR1 reads EGSTGY; CDR2 reads YDSYTSSV. The CDR3 region is CTTWEGYYKKLF. DNA of the CDR3: TGTACCACCTGGGAGGGATATTATAAGAAACTCTTT.

For this clone: TCRdb pairs this DNA with a much larger clone's protein that differs at residue 5, likely a read error; the protein shown was translated from the DNA. CDR3 protein: CATWGGRNYYKKLF. DNA for the CDR3: TGTGCCACCTGGGGCGGCCGGAATTATTATAAGAAACTCTTT. The V call is TRGV2, the J call TRGJ1 or TRGJ2. With 5 bases clipped from V and 0 bases from J, the junction kept 7 bases outside the gene matches. CDR3 size: 14 residues. Germline-derived CDR1 and CDR2 are EGSNGY and YDSYNSKV.

This clone is medium-sized. The rearrangement links TRGV9 to TRGJP. The CDR3 sequence is 18 residues long. Germline lookup yields CDR1 GITISATS and CDR2 ISYDGTV (reference sequence). The V and J ends lost 2 bases and 5 bases, in that order; junction bases with no gene match: 9. The CDR3 DNA reads as TGTGCCTTGTGGGAGGCACCAGGAAAAGAGTTGGGCAAAAAAATCAAGGTATTT. This gives the protein CALWEAPGKELGKKIKVF.

Comment on this clone: TCRdb records a much larger clone's protein for this DNA, with a difference at residue 5 that likely arises from a read error; the protein given is the translation of the DNA. The rearrangement links TRGV9 to TRGJP. CDR3 length: 16 amino acids. V lost 4 bases to trimming and J lost 7 bases; unmatched junction nucleotides: 7. Germline CDR1 reads GITISATS; CDR2 reads ISYDGTV (reference sequence). CDR3 loop: CALWDVLELGKKIKVF. CDR3 bases: TGTGCCTTGTGGGATGTGCTGGAGTTGGGCAAAAAAATCAAGGTATTT.

By sample share, this clone is medium-sized (0.01 to 0.1%). The rearrangement joins TRGV9 to TRGJP. The CDR3 is 15 residues long. The trim removed 5 bases at V and 12 bases at J, leaving 10 bases unmatched. Germline V gene data show CDR1 as GITISATS and CDR2 as ISYDGTV (reference sequence). For the CDR3, the DNA is TGTGCCTTGTGGGTGGCCCAAGGGGGCAAAAAAATCAAGGTATTT. It translates to CALWVAQGGKKIKVF.